This T cell receptor beta chain stems from a study of blood T cell repertoires in COVID-19. Study background: The origin of the acute and convalescent COVID-19 samples was the United States, Italy and Spain. Sources were T cells, B-cell-depleted T cells, or PBMCs; the material itself was cDNA or gDNA.

This clone was seen a handful of times. Per the study methods: Reference gene primer amplification yielded estimated nucleated cell counts. Assay used: immunoSEQ multiplex PCR; TCRdb lists only in-frame clones, some missing. The V and J calls and clone size are taken from that table; D and trimming were inferred from the DNA. The sample carries more than 100,000 clones, 71% recorded once. Trimming took 1 base from V and 7 from J, leaving 11 bases between them. Germline V gene lookup returns CDR1 SGHRS and CDR2 YFSETQ. This CDR3 region has 14 residues. Sequences were obtained from peripheral blood. The chain combines TRBV5-1 with TRBJ1-4, with D perhaps matching TRBD1 (5 bases). The clonotype originates from a human donor with acute or convalescent COVID-19. The donor label of this sample is uncertain. CDR3 residues: CASSLNQGSEKLFF. The CDR3, as DNA: TGCGCCAGCAGCTTGAATCAGGGTAGTGAAAAACTGTTTTTT. Drawing the rest from reference TRBV5-1 and TRBJ1-4, the complete variable domain is KAGVTQTPRYLIKTRGQQVTLSCSPISGHRSVSWYQQTPGQGLQFLFEYFSETQRNKGNFPGRFSGRQFSNSRSEMNVSTLELGDSALYLCASSLNQGSEKLFFGSGTQLSVL.